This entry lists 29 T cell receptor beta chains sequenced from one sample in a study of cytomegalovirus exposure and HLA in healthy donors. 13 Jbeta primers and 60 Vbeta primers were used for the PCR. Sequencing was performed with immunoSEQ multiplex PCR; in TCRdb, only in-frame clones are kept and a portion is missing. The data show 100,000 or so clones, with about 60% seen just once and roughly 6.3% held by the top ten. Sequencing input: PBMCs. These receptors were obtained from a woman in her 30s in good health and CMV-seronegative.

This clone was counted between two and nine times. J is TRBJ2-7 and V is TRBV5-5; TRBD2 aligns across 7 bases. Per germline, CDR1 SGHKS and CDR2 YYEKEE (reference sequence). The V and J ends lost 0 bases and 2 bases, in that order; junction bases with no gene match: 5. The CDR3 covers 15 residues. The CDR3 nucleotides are TGTGCCAGCAGCTTGGATGCGGGGGTGGCCTACGAGCAGTACTTC. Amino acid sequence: CASSLDAGVAYEQYF.

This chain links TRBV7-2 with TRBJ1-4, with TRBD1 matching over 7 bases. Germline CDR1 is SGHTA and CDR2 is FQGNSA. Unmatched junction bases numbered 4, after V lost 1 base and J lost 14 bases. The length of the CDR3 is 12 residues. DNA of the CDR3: TGTGCCAGCAGCTTAGGAGCACAGGGGCTGTTTTTT. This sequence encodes CASSLGAQGLFF.

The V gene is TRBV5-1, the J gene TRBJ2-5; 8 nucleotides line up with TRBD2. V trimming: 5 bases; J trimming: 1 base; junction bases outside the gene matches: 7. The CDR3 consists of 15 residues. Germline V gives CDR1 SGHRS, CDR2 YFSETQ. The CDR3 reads CASSSGGGSQETQYF. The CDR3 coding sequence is TGCGCCAGCAGTTCTGGCGGGGGGTCCCAAGAGACCCAGTACTTC.

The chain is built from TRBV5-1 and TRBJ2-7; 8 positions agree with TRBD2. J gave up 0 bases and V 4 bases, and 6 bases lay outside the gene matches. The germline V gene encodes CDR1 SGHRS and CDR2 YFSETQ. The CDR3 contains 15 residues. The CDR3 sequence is CASSPKGLASYEQYF. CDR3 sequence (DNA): TGCGCCAGCAGCCCGAAAGGACTAGCCTCCTACGAGCAGTACTTC.

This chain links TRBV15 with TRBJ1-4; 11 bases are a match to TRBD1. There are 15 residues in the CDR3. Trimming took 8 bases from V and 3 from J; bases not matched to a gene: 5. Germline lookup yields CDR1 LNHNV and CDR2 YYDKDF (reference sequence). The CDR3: CATRDRGFPNEKLFF. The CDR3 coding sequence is TGTGCCACCCGGGACAGGGGGTTTCCTAATGAAAAACTGTTTTTT.

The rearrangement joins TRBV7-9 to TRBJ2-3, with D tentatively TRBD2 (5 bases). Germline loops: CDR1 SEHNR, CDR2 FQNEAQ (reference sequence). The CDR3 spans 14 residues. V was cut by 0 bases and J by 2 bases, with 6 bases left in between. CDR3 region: CASSLARVTDTQYF. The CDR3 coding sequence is TGTGCCAGCAGCTTAGCGAGGGTCACAGATACGCAGTATTTT.

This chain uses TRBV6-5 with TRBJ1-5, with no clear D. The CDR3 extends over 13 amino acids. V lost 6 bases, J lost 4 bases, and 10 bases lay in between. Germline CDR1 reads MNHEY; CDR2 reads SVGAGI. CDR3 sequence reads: CASSASSNQPQHF. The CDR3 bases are TGTGCCAGCAGCGCTAGTTCGAATCAGCCCCAGCATTTT.

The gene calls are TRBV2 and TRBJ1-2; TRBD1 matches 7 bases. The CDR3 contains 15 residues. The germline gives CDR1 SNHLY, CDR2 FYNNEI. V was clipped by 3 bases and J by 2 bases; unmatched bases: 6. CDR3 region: CASSDGDSPNYGYTF. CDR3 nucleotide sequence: TGTGCCAGCAGTGATGGGGACAGCCCCAACTATGGCTACACCTTC.

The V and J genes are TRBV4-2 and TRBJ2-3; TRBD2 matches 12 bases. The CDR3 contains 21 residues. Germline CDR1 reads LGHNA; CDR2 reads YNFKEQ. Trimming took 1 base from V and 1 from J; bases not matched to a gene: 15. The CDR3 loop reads CASSQVRTSGNYFAGTDTQYF. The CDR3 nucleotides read TGTGCCAGCAGCCAAGTTAGGACTAGCGGGAATTACTTTGCTGGCACAGATACGCAGTATTTT.

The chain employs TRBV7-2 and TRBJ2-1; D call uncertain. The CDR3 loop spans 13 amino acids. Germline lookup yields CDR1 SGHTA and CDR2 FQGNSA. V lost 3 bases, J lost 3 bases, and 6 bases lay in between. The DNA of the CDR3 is TGTGCCAGCAGCTTGTCGGGCTACAATGAGCAGTTCTTC. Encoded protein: CASSLSGYNEQFF.

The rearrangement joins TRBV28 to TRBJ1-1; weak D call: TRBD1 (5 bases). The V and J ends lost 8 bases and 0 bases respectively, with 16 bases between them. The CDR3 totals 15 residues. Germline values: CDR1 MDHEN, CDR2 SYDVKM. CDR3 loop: CASLPRRVLNTEAFF. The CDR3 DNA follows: TGTGCCAGCCTCCCTCGCAGGGTACTGAACACTGAAGCTTTCTTT. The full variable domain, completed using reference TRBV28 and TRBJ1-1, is DVKVTQSSRYLVKRTGEKVFLECVQDMDHENMFWYRQDPGLGLRLIYFSYDVKMKEKGDIPEGYSVSREKKERFSLILESASTNQTSMYLCASLPRRVLNTEAFFGQGTRLTVV.

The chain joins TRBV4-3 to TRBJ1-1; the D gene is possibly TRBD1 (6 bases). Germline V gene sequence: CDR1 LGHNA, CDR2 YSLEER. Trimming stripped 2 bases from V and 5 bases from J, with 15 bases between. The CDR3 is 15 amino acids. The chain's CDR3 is CASSQTTGIRTEAFF. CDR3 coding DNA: TGCGCCAGCAGCCAAACGACAGGAATACGAACTGAAGCTTTCTTT.

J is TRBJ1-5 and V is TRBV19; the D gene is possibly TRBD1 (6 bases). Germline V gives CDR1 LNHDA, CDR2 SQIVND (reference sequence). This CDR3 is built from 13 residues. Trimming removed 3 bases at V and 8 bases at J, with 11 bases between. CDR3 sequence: CASSMNGGEPQHF. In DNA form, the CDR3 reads TGTGCCAGTAGTATGAATGGGGGCGAGCCCCAGCATTTT.

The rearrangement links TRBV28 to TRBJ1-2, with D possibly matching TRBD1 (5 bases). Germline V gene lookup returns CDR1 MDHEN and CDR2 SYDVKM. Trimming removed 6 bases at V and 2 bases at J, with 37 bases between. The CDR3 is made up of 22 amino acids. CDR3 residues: CASSYTPGSRGTTRPENYGYTF. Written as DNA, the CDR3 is TGTGCCAGCAGCTATACCCCAGGGTCAAGAGGAACAACGAGACCGGAAAACTATGGCTACACCTTC.

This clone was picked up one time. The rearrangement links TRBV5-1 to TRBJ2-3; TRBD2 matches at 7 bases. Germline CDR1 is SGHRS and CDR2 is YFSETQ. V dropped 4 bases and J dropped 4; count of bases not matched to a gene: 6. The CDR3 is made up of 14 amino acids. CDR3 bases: TGCGCCAGCAGCGTGGCTAGCGGAGCAGATACGCAGTATTTT. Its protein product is CASSVASGADTQYF. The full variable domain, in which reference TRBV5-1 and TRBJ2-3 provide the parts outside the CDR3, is KAGVTQTPRYLIKTRGQQVTLSCSPISGHRSVSWYQQTPGQGLQFLFEYFSETQRNKGNFPGRFSGRQFSNSRSEMNVSTLELGDSALYLCASSVASGADTQYFGPGTRLTVL.

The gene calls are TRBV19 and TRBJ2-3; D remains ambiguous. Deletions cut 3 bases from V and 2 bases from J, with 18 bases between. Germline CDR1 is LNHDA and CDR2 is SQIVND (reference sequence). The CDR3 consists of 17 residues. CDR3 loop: CASSITPNRQYTDTQYF. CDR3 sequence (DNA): TGTGCCAGTAGTATTACTCCCAACAGACAATACACAGATACGCAGTATTTT.

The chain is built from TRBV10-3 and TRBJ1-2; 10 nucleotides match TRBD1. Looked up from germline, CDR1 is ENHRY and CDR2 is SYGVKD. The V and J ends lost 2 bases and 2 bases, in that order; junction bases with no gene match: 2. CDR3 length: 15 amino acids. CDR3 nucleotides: TGTGCCATCAGTGAGCCGGACAGGGGGAACTATGGCTACACCTTC. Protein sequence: CAISEPDRGNYGYTF.

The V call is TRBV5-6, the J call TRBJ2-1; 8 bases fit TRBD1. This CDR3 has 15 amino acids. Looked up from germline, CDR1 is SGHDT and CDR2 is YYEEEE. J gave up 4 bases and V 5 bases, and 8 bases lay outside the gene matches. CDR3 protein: CASSQTGVTYNEQFF. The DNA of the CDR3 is TGTGCCAGCAGTCAGACAGGGGTTACGTACAATGAGCAGTTCTTC. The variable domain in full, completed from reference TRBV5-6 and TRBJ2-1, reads DAGVTQSPTHLIKTRGQQVTLRCSPKSGHDTVSWYQQALGQGPQFIFQYYEEEERQRGNFPDRFSGHQFPNYSSELNVNALLLGDSALYLCASSQTGVTYNEQFFGPGTRLTVL.

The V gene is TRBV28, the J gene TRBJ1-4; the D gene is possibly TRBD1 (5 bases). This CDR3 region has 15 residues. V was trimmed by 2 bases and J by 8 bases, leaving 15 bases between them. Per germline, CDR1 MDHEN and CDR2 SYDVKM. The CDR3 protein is CASSLSWGGREKLFF. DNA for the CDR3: TGTGCCAGCAGTTTAAGTTGGGGGGGTCGGGAAAAACTGTTTTTT.

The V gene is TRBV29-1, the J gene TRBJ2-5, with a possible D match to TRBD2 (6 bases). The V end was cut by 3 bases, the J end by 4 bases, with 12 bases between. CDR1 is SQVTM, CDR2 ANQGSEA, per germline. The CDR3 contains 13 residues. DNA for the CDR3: TGCAGCGTTGACGGAGGGGCGGCAGAGACCCAGTACTTC. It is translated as CSVDGGAAETQYF.

Here the CDR3 reads CASSLVGDTYEQYF. The CDR3 DNA follows: TGTGCCAGCAGCTTAGTGGGGGACACCTACGAGCAGTACTTC. The V and J genes are TRBV7-9 and TRBJ2-7; tentatively, D is TRBD1 (6 bases). The length of the CDR3 is 14 residues. Trimming removed 1 base from V and 2 bases from J, with 9 bases in between. Germline lookup yields CDR1 SEHNR and CDR2 FQNEAQ (reference sequence). Based on the CDR3 plus reference TRBV7-9 and TRBJ2-7, the full variable domain is DTGVSQNPRHKITKRGQNVTFRCDPISEHNRLYWYRQTLGQGPEFLTYFQNEAQLEKSRLLSDRFSAERPKGSFSTLEIQRTEQGDSAMYLCASSLVGDTYEQYFGPGTRLTVT.

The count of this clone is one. The CDR3, as DNA: TGCGCCAGCAGCCAAGGGGACAGAAGTTCCCAAGAGACCCAGTACTTC. Its protein is CASSQGDRSSQETQYF. The chain has TRBV4-1 and TRBJ2-5, with 7 bases aligning to TRBD1. The J segment lost 1 base and the V segment lost 1 base, leaving 6 bases of the junction unmatched. The V gene's germline CDR1 is MGHRA and CDR2 YSYEKL. This CDR3 is 16 amino acids long.

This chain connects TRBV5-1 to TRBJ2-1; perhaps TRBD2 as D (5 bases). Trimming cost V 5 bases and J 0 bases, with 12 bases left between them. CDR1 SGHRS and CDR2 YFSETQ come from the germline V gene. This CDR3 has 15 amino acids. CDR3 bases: TGCGCCAGCAGGGAGGCGTTTAGCTCCTACAATGAGCAGTTCTTC. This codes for CASREAFSSYNEQFF. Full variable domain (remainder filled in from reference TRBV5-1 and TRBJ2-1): KAGVTQTPRYLIKTRGQQVTLSCSPISGHRSVSWYQQTPGQGLQFLFEYFSETQRNKGNFPGRFSGRQFSNSRSEMNVSTLELGDSALYLCASREAFSSYNEQFFGPGTRLTVL.

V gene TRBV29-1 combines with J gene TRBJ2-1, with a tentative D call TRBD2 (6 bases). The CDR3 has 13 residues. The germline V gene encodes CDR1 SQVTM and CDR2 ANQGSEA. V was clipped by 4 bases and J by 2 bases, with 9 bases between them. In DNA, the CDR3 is TGCAGCGTTGTACGGACTACCTACAATGAGCAGTTCTTC. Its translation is CSVVRTTYNEQFF.

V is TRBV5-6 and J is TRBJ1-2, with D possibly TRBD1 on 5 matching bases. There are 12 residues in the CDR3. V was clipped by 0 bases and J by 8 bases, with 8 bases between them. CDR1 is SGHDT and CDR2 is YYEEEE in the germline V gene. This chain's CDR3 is CASSLDRHGYTF. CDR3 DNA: TGTGCCAGCAGCTTGGACAGGCACGGCTACACCTTC.

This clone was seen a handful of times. This CDR3 is CASSLDGGNQPQHF. DNA of the CDR3: TGCGCCAGCAGCTTGGACGGGGGCAATCAGCCCCAGCATTTT. V gene TRBV5-1 combines with J gene TRBJ1-5; D is uncertain. Germline-derived CDR1 and CDR2 are SGHRS and YFSETQ. The CDR3 is 14 residues long. V was shortened by 0 bases and J by 2 bases, with 6 bases between the two germline ends.

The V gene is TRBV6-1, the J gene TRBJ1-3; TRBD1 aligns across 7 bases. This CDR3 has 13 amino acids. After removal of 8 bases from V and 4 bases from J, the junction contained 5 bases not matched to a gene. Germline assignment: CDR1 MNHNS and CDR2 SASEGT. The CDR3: CASATGAGNTIYF. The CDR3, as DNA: TGTGCCAGCGCAACAGGGGCGGGAAACACCATATATTTT.

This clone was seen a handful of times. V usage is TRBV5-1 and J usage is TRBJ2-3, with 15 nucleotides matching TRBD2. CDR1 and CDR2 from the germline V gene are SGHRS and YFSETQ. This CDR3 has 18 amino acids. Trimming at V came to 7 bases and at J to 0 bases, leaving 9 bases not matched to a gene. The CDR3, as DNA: TGCGCCAGCGGCTCGGGACTAGCGGGGGGCCCAAGCACAGATACGCAGTATTTT. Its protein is CASGSGLAGGPSTDTQYF.

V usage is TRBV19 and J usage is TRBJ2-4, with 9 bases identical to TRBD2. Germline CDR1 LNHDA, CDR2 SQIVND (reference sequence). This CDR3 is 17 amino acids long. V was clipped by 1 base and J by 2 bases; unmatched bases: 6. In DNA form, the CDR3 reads TGTGCCAGTAGTATAGTTGGGCTAGCGGGGACCAAAAACATTCAGTACTTC. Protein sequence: CASSIVGLAGTKNIQYF. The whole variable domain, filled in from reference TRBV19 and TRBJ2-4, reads DGGITQSPKYLFRKEGQNVTLSCEQNLNHDAMYWYRQDPGQGLRLIYYSQIVNDFQKGDIAEGYSVSREKKESFPLTVTSAQKNPTAFYLCASSIVGLAGTKNIQYFGAGTRLSVL.